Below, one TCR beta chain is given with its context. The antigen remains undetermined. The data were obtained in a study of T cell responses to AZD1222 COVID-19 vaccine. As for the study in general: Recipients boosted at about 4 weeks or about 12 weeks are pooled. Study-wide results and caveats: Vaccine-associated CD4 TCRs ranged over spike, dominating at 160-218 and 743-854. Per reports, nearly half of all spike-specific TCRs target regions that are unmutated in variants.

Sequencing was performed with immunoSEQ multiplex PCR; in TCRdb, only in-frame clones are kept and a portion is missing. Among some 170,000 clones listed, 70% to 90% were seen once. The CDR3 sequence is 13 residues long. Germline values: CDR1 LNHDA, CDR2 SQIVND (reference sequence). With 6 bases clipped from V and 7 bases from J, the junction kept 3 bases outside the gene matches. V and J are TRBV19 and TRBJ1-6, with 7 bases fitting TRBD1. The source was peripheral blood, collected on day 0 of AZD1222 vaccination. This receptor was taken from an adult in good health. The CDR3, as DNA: TGTGCCAGTAGCTGGGACAGCAATTCACCCCTCCACTTT. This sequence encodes CASSWDSNSPLHF.